The rows below give T cell receptor beta chains drawn from one sample of a study of blood T cells in healthy people across ages. TCRdb re-analysed the 5' RACE reads in MiXCR, keeping a single row per CDR3 protein. The table shows about 580,000 distinct CDR3 sequences, with more than 45% occurring only once. Sequenced input: blood. The receptors here all came from an elderly man in good health. Both conserved end residues are part of each CDR3. A D gene is named only where the DNA matches it firmly. Expanded clones get a size class; other rows say once, few or many, or leave the size out.

>NA|TRBD1|TRBV2|TRBJ2-1
TGTGCCAGCAGTGGGGACAGCTCCAATGAGCAGTTCTTC
CASSGDSSNEQFF
>NA|NA|TRBV12-3/TRBV12-4|TRBJ1-2
TGTGCCAGCAGTCCCCTCGGGGGCTCTAACTATGGCTACACCTTC
CASSPLGGSNYGYTF
>few|NA|TRBV2|TRBJ2-7
TGTGCCAGCAAGAAACAGGGAGACTCCTACGAGCAGTACTTC
CASKKQGDSYEQYF
>few|NA|TRBV4-3|TRBJ2-3
TGCGCCAGCAGCCAGACCCGCTCTAGCACAGATACGCAGTATTTT
CASSQTRSSTDTQYF
>NA|NA|TRBV28|TRBJ2-7
TGTGCCAGCAGTGTACGGGGACTGGCCCACGAGCAGTACTTC
CASSVRGLAHEQYF
>few|NA|TRBV7-2|TRBJ2-5
TGTGCCAGCAGCTTTAATCCGGGGGAGGAGACCCAGTACTTC
CASSFNPGEETQYF
>NA|TRBD2|TRBV6-1|TRBJ2-2
TGTGCCAGCACGACTAGCGGGCCAAACACCGGGGAGCTGTTTTTT
CASTTSGPNTGELFF
>NA|NA|TRBV20-1|TRBJ2-1
TGCAGTGCTCGGAGGGAGCGCTCCTACAATGAGCAGTTCTTC
CSARRERSYNEQFF
>few|TRBD2|TRBV20-1|TRBJ2-1
TGCAGTGCTGTGGGGACTAGCAGACACAATGAGCAGTTCTTC
CSAVGTSRHNEQFF
>once|NA|TRBV28|TRBJ2-5
TGTGCCAGCAGTTCAACAGGGGGGGCGAAGACCCAGTACTTC
CASSSTGGAKTQYF
>NA|NA|TRBV27|TRBJ1-5
TGTGCCAGCAGGGAACATCAGCCCCAGCATTTT
CASREHQPQHF
>NA|TRBD2|TRBV20-1|TRBJ2-3
TGCAGTGCAGACCTTCAAATAGCGGGAGGATCAGATACGCAGTATTTT
CSADLQIAGGSDTQYF
>NA|NA|TRBV7-3|TRBJ2-3
TGTGCCAGCAGCTTACGCGAGGGACCGCAGTATTTT
CASSLREGPQYF
>NA|NA|TRBV7-2|TRBJ2-1
TGTGCCAGCAGCTCCTGGGGGGCTGGGTCGGATGAGCAGTTCTTC
CASSSWGAGSDEQFF
>few|NA|TRBV20-1|TRBJ1-5
TGCAGTGCTCGACAGGTAAATCAGCCCCAGCATTTT
CSARQVNQPQHF
>many|NA|TRBV29-1|TRBJ2-3
TGCAGCGTTGAAGGGACTACCACTAGCACAGATACGCAGTATTTT
CSVEGTTTSTDTQYF
>few|NA|TRBV21-1|TRBJ2-5
TGTGCCAGCAGCATTCGCCGGGACAGCCTCCAAGAGACCCAGTACTTC
CASSIRRDSLQETQYF
>few|NA|TRBV9|TRBJ1-4
TGTGCCAGCAGCGTAGAAGGGGGATGGAATGAAAAACTGTTTTTT
CASSVEGGWNEKLFF
>many|NA|TRBV6-5|TRBJ2-5
TGTGCCAGCCGTCCGGGTCCCCAAGAGACCCAGTACTTC
CASRPGPQETQYF
>few|NA|TRBV6-2/TRBV6-3|TRBJ1-4
TGTGCCAGCAGTCTAAGACAGCCCGCAACTAATGAAAAACTGTTTTTT
CASSLRQPATNEKLFF
>few|TRBD1|TRBV15|TRBJ2-7
TGTGCCACCAGCATGGACAGGCTCTACGAGCAGTACTTC
CATSMDRLYEQYF
>NA|TRBD2|TRBV28|TRBJ2-5
TGTGCCAGCACTTTCCCCAGCGGGGGCACGGGGGAGACCCAGTACTTC
CASTFPSGGTGETQYF
>few|NA|TRBV18|TRBJ1-1
TGTGCCAGCTCACCACAGGGTTGGAACACTGAAGCTTTCTTT
CASSPQGWNTEAFF
>few|TRBD2|TRBV6-2/TRBV6-3|TRBJ2-1
TGTGCCAGCAGTTCCCGGGGGGGGATGGTGTTCTTC
CASSSRGGMVFF
>NA|NA|TRBV20-1|TRBJ2-1
TGCAGTGCTCCTAGAGCGGCAGTCGGGGACAATGAGCAGTTCTTC
CSAPRAAVGDNEQFF
>NA|TRBD2|TRBV20-1|TRBJ2-5
TGCAGTGCTAGGAATATAGCGGGGGTGCAAGAGACCCAGTACTTC
CSARNIAGVQETQYF
>NA|NA|TRBV18|TRBJ1-1
TGTGCCAGCTCACCGGTAAAGAACACTGAAGCTTTCTTT
CASSPVKNTEAFF
>NA|NA|TRBV6-6|TRBJ1-5
TGTGCCAGCAGTTACCTCGCGAGCACCCAGCATTTT
CASSYLASTQHF
>few|NA|TRBV20-1|TRBJ1-5
TGCAGTGCTAGAGTGGGGTTGGGTAAGCCCCAGCATTTT
CSARVGLGKPQHF
>NA|NA|TRBV4-2|TRBJ1-4
TGTGCCAGCAGCCAAGTTGGGTCCGGGGGATCTAATGAAAAACTGTTTTTT
CASSQVGSGGSNEKLFF
>NA|TRBD2|TRBV20-1|TRBJ2-5
TGCAGTGCTATCGGGACTAGCGGGAGGGCCGGCGAGACCCAGTACTTC
CSAIGTSGRAGETQYF
>NA|NA|TRBV6-1|TRBJ2-7
TGTGCCAGCAGTGTAACAGGCCCCCCCTACGAGCAGTACTTC
CASSVTGPPYEQYF